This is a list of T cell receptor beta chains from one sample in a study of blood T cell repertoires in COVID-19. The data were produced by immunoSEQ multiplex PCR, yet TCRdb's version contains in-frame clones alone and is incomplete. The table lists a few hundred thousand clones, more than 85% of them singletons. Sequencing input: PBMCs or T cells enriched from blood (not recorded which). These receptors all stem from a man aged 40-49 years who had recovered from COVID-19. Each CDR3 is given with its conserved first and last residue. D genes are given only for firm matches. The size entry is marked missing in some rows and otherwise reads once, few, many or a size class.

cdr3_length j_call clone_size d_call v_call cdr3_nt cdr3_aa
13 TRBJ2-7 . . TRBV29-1 TGCAGCGTTGAAAGGGCGGGCTCCTACGAGCAGTACTTC CSVERAGSYEQYF
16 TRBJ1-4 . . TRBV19 TGTGCCAGTAGTAGGCGGAAAAGTGCAACTAATGAAAAACTGTTTTTT CASSRRKSATNEKLFF
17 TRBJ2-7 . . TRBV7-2 TGTGCCAGCAGCTTACTCCCAGGGGACACCATTAACTACGAGCAGTACTTC CASSLLPGDTINYEQYF
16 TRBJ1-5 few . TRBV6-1 TGTGCCAGCAGTGATTCAGGACAGATCGGGAATCAGCCCCAGCATTTT CASSDSGQIGNQPQHF
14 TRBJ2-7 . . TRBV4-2 TGTGCCAGCAGCCAAGTAGGGGAATCCTACGAGCAGTACTTC CASSQVGESYEQYF
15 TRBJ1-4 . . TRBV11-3 TGTGCCAGCAGCTCCCCACAGGACAAAAATGAAAAACTGTTTTTT CASSSPQDKNEKLFF
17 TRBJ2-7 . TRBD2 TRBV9 TGTGCCAGCAGCGCCCGCGCCCTTAGCGGGGGGGCCTACGAGCAGTACTTC CASSARALSGGAYEQYF
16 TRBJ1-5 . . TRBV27 TGTGCCAGCAGTTTATCCAGTCAGTATAGCAATCAGCCCCAGCATTTT CASSLSSQYSNQPQHF
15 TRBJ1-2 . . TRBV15 TGTGCCACCAGCAGCGAGTACAGGACTAACTATGGCTACACCTTC CATSSEYRTNYGYTF
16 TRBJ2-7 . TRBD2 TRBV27 TGTGCCAGCAGTTCCCAAGCGGGGGGGCATTCATACGAGCAGTACTTC CASSSQAGGHSYEQYF
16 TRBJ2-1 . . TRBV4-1 TGCGCCAGCAGCCTAATGACAGGCAGAATCAACAATGAGCAGTTCTTC CASSLMTGRINNEQFF
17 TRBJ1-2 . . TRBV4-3 TGCGCCAGCAGCCAATTTCCGAGAGGGCTTGATGACTATGGCTACACCTTC CASSQFPRGLDDYGYTF
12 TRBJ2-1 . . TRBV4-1 TGCGCCAGCAGCCAAAATGTGGAGGAGCAGTTCTTC CASSQNVEEQFF
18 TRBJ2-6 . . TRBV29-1 TGCAGCGTTGAAGGGGAGGACTCCCTTCAGTCTGGGGCCAACGTCCTGACTTTC CSVEGEDSLQSGANVLTF
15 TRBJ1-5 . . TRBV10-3 TGTGCCATCAGTGAACGTGACAAGGGCAATCAGCCCCAGCATTTT CAISERDKGNQPQHF
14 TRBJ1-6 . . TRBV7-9 TGTGCCAGCAGCTTAGGGCCGTATAATTCACCCCTCCACTTT CASSLGPYNSPLHF
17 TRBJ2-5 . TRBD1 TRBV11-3 TGTGCCAGCAGCTTAGCGGGAAGGGGGCTGGTCCAAGAGACCCAGTACTTC CASSLAGRGLVQETQYF
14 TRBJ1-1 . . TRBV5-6 TGTGCCAGCAGCTTGATAGGGGCCTACACTGAAGCTTTCTTT CASSLIGAYTEAFF
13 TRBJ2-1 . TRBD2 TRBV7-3 TGTGCCAGCAGCCCAATAGCGGGAAATGAGCAGTTCTTC CASSPIAGNEQFF
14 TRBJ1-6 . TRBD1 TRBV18 TGTGCCAGCTCAAGGGACAGTCAGCGTTCACCCCTCCACTTT CASSRDSQRSPLHF
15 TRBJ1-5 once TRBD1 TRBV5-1 TGCGCCAGCAGCCTACGGACAGGTTCTAATCAGCCCCAGCATTTT CASSLRTGSNQPQHF
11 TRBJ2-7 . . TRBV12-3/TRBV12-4 TGTGCCAGCAGTACTAGGGAGGAGCAGTACTTC CASSTREEQYF
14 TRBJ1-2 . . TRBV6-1 TGTGCCAGCAGTGAGCCACAGGGAGGGGATGGCTACACCTTC CASSEPQGGDGYTF
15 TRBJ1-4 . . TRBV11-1 TGTGCCAGCAGCCAGCGGGGGTCGGTAAATGAAAAACTGTTTTTT CASSQRGSVNEKLFF
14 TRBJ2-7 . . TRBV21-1 TGTGCCAGAAGTAGGGGGCGAAGCTCCTACGAGCAGTACTTC CARSRGRSSYEQYF
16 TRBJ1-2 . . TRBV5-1 TGCGCCAGCAGCTTAAGTTCCCCCGGCCCCGCGGGGGGCTACACCTTC CASSLSSPGPAGGYTF
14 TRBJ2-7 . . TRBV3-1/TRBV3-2 TGTGCCAGCAGCCAGATGTACGACAGCAACGAGCAGTACTTC CASSQMYDSNEQYF
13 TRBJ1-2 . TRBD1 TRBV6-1 TGTGCCAGCAGGGAAGGGACAGGCTATGGCTACACCTTC CASREGTGYGYTF
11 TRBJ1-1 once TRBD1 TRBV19 TGTGCGAGCGACAGGGGCACTGAAGCTTTCTTT CASDRGTEAFF
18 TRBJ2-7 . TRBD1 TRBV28 TGTGCCAGCAGTATACTAACCCGGGACAGGGGTAGGGACTACGAGCAGTACTTC CASSILTRDRGRDYEQYF
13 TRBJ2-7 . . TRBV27 TGTGCCAGCAGTTTCTTGTCTGCGGGCGAGCAGTACTTC CASSFLSAGEQYF
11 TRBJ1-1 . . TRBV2 TGTGCCAGCAGTACAAAAACTGAAGCTTTCTTT CASSTKTEAFF
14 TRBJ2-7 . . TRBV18 TGTGCCAGCTCACCACCCGGGGGCTCCTACGAGCAGTACTTC CASSPPGGSYEQYF
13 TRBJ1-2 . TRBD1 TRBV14 TGTGCCAGCAGCCGGGACAGAAGGTATGGCTACACCTTC CASSRDRRYGYTF
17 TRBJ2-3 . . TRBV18 TGTGCCAGCTCACCCCTGGGGACGCGGGGCCCGGTGGATACGCAGTATTTT CASSPLGTRGPVDTQYF
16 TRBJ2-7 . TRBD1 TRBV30 TGTGCCTGGAGTTATCCTCCGGGACAGGGGTCCTACGAGCAGTACTTC CAWSYPPGQGSYEQYF
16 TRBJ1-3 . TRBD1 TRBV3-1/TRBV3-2 TGTGCCAGCGAGCAGGGGTCAGGGGGCGGTGGAAACACCATATATTTT CASEQGSGGGGNTIYF
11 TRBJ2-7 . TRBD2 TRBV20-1 TGCAGTGCTGGCGGGAGCTACGAGCAGTACTTC CSAGGSYEQYF
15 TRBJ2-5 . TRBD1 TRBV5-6 TGTGCCAGCAGCTGGCGGGACAGGGTTTGGGAGACCCAGTACTTC CASSWRDRVWETQYF
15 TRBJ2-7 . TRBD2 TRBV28 TGTGCCAGCAACCCGAGCGGGAGGGCCTCCTACGAGCAGTACTTC CASNPSGRASYEQYF
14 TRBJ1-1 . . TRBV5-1 TGCGCCAGCAGCTTCGGGGGGCGCGCGACTGAAGCTTTCTTT CASSFGGRATEAFF
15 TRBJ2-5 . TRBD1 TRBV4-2 TGTGCCAGCAGCCAAGTTGGACAGGGCCAAGAGACCCAGTACTTC CASSQVGQGQETQYF
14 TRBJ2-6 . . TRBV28 TGTGCCAGCAGTTTAAGGGGAGGGGCCAACGTCCTGACTTTC CASSLRGGANVLTF
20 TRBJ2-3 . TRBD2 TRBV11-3 TGTGCCAGCAGCTTATTTAGCGGGGGGGCCGGTGCGACTAGCACAGATACGCAGTATTTT CASSLFSGGAGATSTDTQYF
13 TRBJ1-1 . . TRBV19 TGTGCCAGTACCCAAAGGACACAGGGTGAAGCTTTCTTT CASTQRTQGEAFF